Reported below is one T cell receptor beta chain. This clonotype was seen ten or more times. The antigen it binds to is not known. No per-base quality is available; no much larger clone lies one base away. This specimen comes from a study of T cell repertoires in cytomegalovirus infection (dated 2019 in TCRdb). Study-level background: Donor HLA type was relevant to the analysis, as public TCR beta signatures indicated carriage of CMV infection together with the matching HLA type.

What the work shows at the level of the full study, not this receptor alone: The ex vivo response was dominated by HLA-C-restricted CMV-specific TCR beta clonotypes, which also provided the single most frequent clonotype in two of eight donors. Carriers of CMV infection plus the relevant HLA type were discriminated by the cumulative frequency of public TCR beta family members in the study cohort and in an independent roughly 340-donor cohort.

Trimming costs V 8 bases and J 9 bases, and their ends lie 11 bases apart. CDR1 and CDR2 were assigned from the germline V gene as SGHTA and FQGNSA. The CDR3 starts with the cysteine, ends with the phenylalanine, and has 12 residues. The sequence is cut down to CDR3 DNA, 36 bases in frame from base 1. This sample was sequenced with an Illumina HiSeq 1500. TCRdb reanalyzed the raw reads on its own, using fastp at Q25 for trimming and MiXCR for clone calling, and kept in-frame beta chains. Each record represents a unique CDR3 protein, reported with the most common genes and DNA among its rows. Recorded for this sample are about 740,000 distinct CDR3 sequences; about a third of them occurred a single time. The top ten hold roughly 2.9% of the sample.

This sequence was found in a human donor in good health (CMV status not recorded). Some clones in this sample may be carry-over from other donors' samples. Sequences were obtained from PBMCs. This receptor chain uses TRBV7-2 and TRBJ1-6; the D gene assignment is ambiguous. The base sequence is TGTGCCAGCGCGGGGAGGGCTTCACCCCTCCACTTT. It specifies CASAGRASPLHF.